Shown below are 21 T cell receptor beta chains from a single sample sequenced in a study of CD8+CD57+ T cells in acquired aplastic anemia. The template used for profiling TCR beta VDJ and CDR3 was genomic DNA. TCRdb reanalysed the reads using MiXCR and keeps one entry per CDR3 protein. The sample includes about 160,000 distinct CDR3 sequences, around 50% of them seen just once. Sequenced patients had shown CD8+CD57+ cell expansion by flow cytometry. The sequenced sample consisted of sorted CD4+, CD8+, or CD8+CD57+ T cells (not recorded which) from PBMCs. The receptors were gathered from a human donor with aplastic anemia.

This clonotype was seen many times. This chain's CDR3 is CSATDPGGSEVEQYF. CDR3 coding DNA: TGCAGTGCGACAGACCCGGGCGGGAGTGAAGTCGAGCAGTACTTC. This chain joins TRBV20-1 and TRBJ2-7; the match to TRBD2 covers 7 bases. The CDR3 sequence is 15 residues long. The J segment lost 6 bases and the V segment lost 6 bases, leaving 17 bases of the junction unmatched. Germline V lookup: CDR1 DFQATT, CDR2 SNEGSKA (reference sequence).

This clonotype has at least ten counts. This chain links TRBV25-1 with TRBJ1-6, with 8 bases that match TRBD1. Trimming cost V 8 bases and J 4 bases; bases outside gene matches: 1. This CDR3 region has 13 residues. Germline lookup yields CDR1 MGHDK and CDR2 SYGVNS. The CDR3 DNA reads TGTGCCAGCCACAGGGGGTATAATTCACCCCTCCACTTT. Its translation is CASHRGYNSPLHF. The whole variable domain, filled in from reference TRBV25-1 and TRBJ1-6, reads EADIYQTPRYLVIGTGKKITLECSQTMGHDKMYWYQQDPGMELHLIHYSYGVNSTEKGDLSSESTVSRIRTEHFPLTLESARPSHTSQYLCASHRGYNSPLHFGNGTRLTVT.

This clonotype has a count of ten or more. V and J are TRBV9 and TRBJ2-2; tentatively, D is TRBD1 (5 bases). The CDR3 is 14 residues long. V was shortened by 0 bases and J by 7 bases, with 10 bases between the two germline ends. The germline V gene encodes CDR1 SGDLS and CDR2 YYNGEE. The CDR3 protein is CASSVGGSVGELFF. The CDR3 DNA reads as TGTGCCAGCAGCGTAGGGGGCTCGGTCGGGGAGCTGTTTTTT.

By sample fraction, this clonotype is medium-sized. This CDR3 is CATSDLVGGETQYF. Here the CDR3 DNA reads TGTGCCACCAGTGATTTAGTTGGGGGGGAGACCCAGTACTTC. V and J are TRBV24-1 and TRBJ2-5, with D possibly being TRBD2 (6 bases). V dropped 1 base and J dropped 5 bases, with 10 bases sitting between them. Germline lookup yields CDR1 KGHDR and CDR2 SFDVKD. The CDR3 totals 14 residues.

J is TRBJ2-5 and V is TRBV10-1; 7 positions match TRBD2. Germline lookup yields CDR1 WNHNN and CDR2 SYGVQD (reference sequence). The CDR3 has 15 residues. Germline trimming cut 4 bases from V and 7 bases from J; bases unmatched to any gene: 12. The CDR3 region has the DNA TGCGCCAGCAGTGGGGAGACTAGCCCTAGTGGGACCCAGTACTTC. It specifies CASSGETSPSGTQYF.

The rearrangement joins TRBV5-1 to TRBJ2-1; 15 bases fit TRBD2. Germline values: CDR1 SGHRS, CDR2 YFSETQ. V was clipped by 3 bases and J by 5 bases; unmatched bases: 3. This CDR3 comprises 16 residues. In nucleotides, the CDR3 is TGCGCCAGCAGCTCCGGACTAGCGGGAGGGGACAATGAGCAGTTCTTC. This sequence encodes CASSSGLAGGDNEQFF.

This clonotype was counted a few times. The chain has TRBV30 and TRBJ1-2; D gene uncertain. V was pared by 3 bases and J by 6 bases, with 26 bases between. Germline V gene sequence: CDR1 GTSNPN, CDR2 SVGIG (reference sequence). CDR3 length equals 17 residues. The DNA of the CDR3 is TGTGCCTGGAGGACCCCCTCGGGAAGGGCGGCCTTAGATGGCTACACCTTC. Protein sequence: CAWRTPSGRAALDGYTF.

There are many counts of this clonotype. The chain has TRBV11-3 and TRBJ2-7; 7 bases match TRBD2. J was trimmed by 2 bases and V by 0 bases; bases with no gene match: 13. Looked up from germline, CDR1 is SGHNT and CDR2 is YENEEA. The CDR3 contains 18 residues. CDR3 region: CASSLDQRGGDYTYEQYF. CDR3 coding DNA: TGTGCCAGCAGCTTAGATCAAAGGGGTGGGGACTACACCTACGAGCAGTACTTC.

V and J are TRBV19 and TRBJ1-2; a weak D match, TRBD1 (5 bases). The CDR3 runs 12 residues. The V end lost 8 bases, the J end lost 12 bases, and 19 bases lay between the germline ends. CDR1 and CDR2 (germline): LNHDA, SQIVND (reference sequence). CDR3 bases: TGTGCCAGTTGGGACGGTGGAAAAGGAAACACCTTC. Protein product: CASWDGGKGNTF.

This clonotype showed up many times. The rearrangement joins TRBV29-1 to TRBJ1-2; no clear D gene. Germline values: CDR1 SQVTM, CDR2 ANQGSEA. V gave up 1 base and J gave up 6 bases, with 6 bases separating them. The CDR3 loop spans 11 amino acids. The CDR3 here is CSVEASDGYTF. The DNA for the CDR3 is TGCAGCGTTGAAGCCTCGGATGGCTACACCTTC.

The chain is built from TRBV19 and TRBJ1-1, with unresolved D. Germline V gene sequence: CDR1 LNHDA, CDR2 SQIVND (reference sequence). V lost 3 bases and J lost 2, with 7 bases in between. The CDR3 contains 13 residues. The CDR3 DNA sequence: TGTGCCAGTAGTATCCCCTATAACACTGAAGCTTTCTTT. It codes for CASSIPYNTEAFF.

V usage is TRBV10-3 and J usage is TRBJ2-7; 7 bases are shared with TRBD1. V lost 2 bases and J lost 3; bases outside the gene matches: 4. Germline CDR1 reads ENHRY; CDR2 reads SYGVKD. The CDR3 contains 14 residues. The CDR3 is CAISEGQVNYEQYF. The CDR3, as DNA: TGTGCCATCAGTGAGGGACAGGTTAACTACGAGCAGTACTTC.

This clonotype was found once. The V call is TRBV20-1, the J call TRBJ1-1; D gene unclear. Trimming took 2 bases from V and 5 from J, leaving 12 bases between them. The CDR3 totals 13 residues. CDR1 is DFQATT, CDR2 SNEGSKA, per germline (reference sequence). The CDR3 DNA reads as TGCAGTGCTAGAAGGCAGCCGAAGACTGAAGCTTTCTTT. Protein: CSARRQPKTEAFF.

The V call is TRBV10-1, the J call TRBJ2-1, with 8 bases identical to TRBD1. Germline V gene sequence: CDR1 WNHNN, CDR2 SYGVQD (reference sequence). The CDR3 sequence is 13 residues long. J gave up 8 bases and V 10 bases, and 10 bases lay outside the gene matches. The CDR3 protein is CAIRTGRSYEQFF. The CDR3 DNA reads TGCGCCATCCGGACAGGGCGGTCCTATGAGCAGTTCTTC.

The chain uses TRBV2 and TRBJ1-1; TRBD1 might be the D (5 bases). This CDR3 comprises 13 residues. V was pared by 8 bases and J by 8 bases, with 18 bases between. CDR1 and CDR2 from the germline V gene are SNHLY and FYNNEI. The CDR3, as DNA: TGTGCCAGCCACCGGGACCTTGGTGAAGAAGCTTTCTTT. Amino acids: CASHRDLGEEAFF.

This clonotype was counted many times. The rearrangement links TRBV20-1 to TRBJ2-5; no definite D call. V was clipped by 0 bases and J by 1 base, with 12 bases between them. Germline loops: CDR1 DFQATT, CDR2 SNEGSKA (reference sequence). This CDR3 contains 15 residues. The CDR3 DNA sequence: TGCAGTGCTAGAGATCCTCTTCGGGTCCAAGAGACCCAGTACTTC. It specifies CSARDPLRVQETQYF.

This chain joins TRBV7-8 and TRBJ1-1; unclear D gene. Germline V gives CDR1 SGHVS, CDR2 FQNEAQ. CDR3 length equals 15 residues. V dropped 2 bases and J dropped 1 base, with 11 bases sitting between them. CDR3 sequence: CASSLLRAANTEAFF. The CDR3 DNA reads TGTGCCAGCAGCTTATTGAGGGCGGCGAACACTGAAGCTTTCTTT.

This clonotype was recorded a few times. The chain carries TRBV7-6 and TRBJ2-7, with D unresolved. The V and J ends lost 1 base and 3 bases respectively, with 7 bases between them. CDR3 length: 13 amino acids. The germline gives CDR1 SGHVS, CDR2 FNYEAQ. Written as DNA, the CDR3 is TGTGCCAGCAGCTTAGGTATTGGCTACGAGCAGTACTTC. Translation: CASSLGIGYEQYF. The full variable domain, with the rest looked up from reference TRBV7-6 and TRBJ2-7, is GAGVSQSPRYKVTKRGQDVALRCDPISGHVSLYWYRQALGQGPEFLTYFNYEAQQDKSGLPNDRFSAERPEGSISTLTIQRTEQRDSAMYRCASSLGIGYEQYFGPGTRLTVT.

In regard to this clonotype: This may come from a read error, since a much larger clone is one base off. The chain joins TRBV12-3 or TRBV12-4 to TRBJ1-2; TRBD1 is a possible D gene (6 bases). The CDR3 is made up of 14 amino acids. The V gene lost 7 bases and the J gene lost 3 bases, with 15 bases spanning the gap. CDR3 nucleotide sequence: TGTGCCAGCACTCCCGGGGGCACGGACTATGGCTACACCTTC. Encoded protein: CASTPGGTDYGYTF.

This clonotype has a count of ten or more. J is TRBJ2-3 and V is TRBV3-1; the D call may be TRBD1 or TRBD2 (5 bases each). The CDR3 length is 16 residues. V was shortened by 4 bases and J by 0 bases, with 14 bases between the two germline ends. The germline V gene encodes CDR1 LGHDT and CDR2 YNNKEL (reference sequence). The chain's CDR3 is CASSPRPGRSTDTQYF. CDR3 nucleotides: TGTGCCAGCAGCCCAAGACCGGGACGGAGCACAGATACGCAGTATTTT.

This clonotype was found once. V is TRBV12-3 or TRBV12-4 and J is TRBJ2-2, with TRBD2 identical over 7 bases. V gave up 5 bases and J gave up 3 bases; unmatched junction bases: 6. The CDR3 runs 15 residues. CDR3 in amino acids: CASSPLAGYTGELFF. The CDR3 nucleotides read TGTGCCAGCAGTCCCTTAGCGGGCTACACCGGGGAGCTGTTTTTT.